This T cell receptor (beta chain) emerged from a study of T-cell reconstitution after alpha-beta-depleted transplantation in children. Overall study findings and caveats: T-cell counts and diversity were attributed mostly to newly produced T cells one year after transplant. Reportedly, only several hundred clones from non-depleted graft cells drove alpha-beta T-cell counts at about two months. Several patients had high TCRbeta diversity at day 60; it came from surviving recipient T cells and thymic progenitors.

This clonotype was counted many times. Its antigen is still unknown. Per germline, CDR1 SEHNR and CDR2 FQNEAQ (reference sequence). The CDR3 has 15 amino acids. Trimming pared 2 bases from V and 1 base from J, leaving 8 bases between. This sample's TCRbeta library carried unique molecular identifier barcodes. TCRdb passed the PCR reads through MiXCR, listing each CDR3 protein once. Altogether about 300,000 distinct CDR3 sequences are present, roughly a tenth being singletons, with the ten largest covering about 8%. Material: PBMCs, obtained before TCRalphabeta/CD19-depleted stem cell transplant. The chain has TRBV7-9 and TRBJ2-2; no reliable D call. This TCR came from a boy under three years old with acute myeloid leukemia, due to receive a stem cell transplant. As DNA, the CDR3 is TGTGCCAGCAGCTTACTGGGCCTGAACACCGGGGAGCTGTTTTTT. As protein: CASSLLGLNTGELFF. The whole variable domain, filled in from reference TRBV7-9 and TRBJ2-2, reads DTGVSQNPRHKITKRGQNVTFRCDPISEHNRLYWYRQTLGQGPEFLTYFQNEAQLEKSRLLSDRFSAERPKGSFSTLEIQRTEQGDSAMYLCASSLLGLNTGELFFGEGSRLTVL.